This T cell receptor (beta chain) came from a study of cytomegalovirus exposure and HLA in healthy donors. About the study: Genotyping of 300 to 450 donors showed that 80% to 85% belonged to the Caucasian-associated ancestry cluster. Study outcomes and limitations: Other equally common chains were less clonally expanded than HLA-associated TCR beta chains, a later analysis showed. It was confirmed in vitro that a few of the CMV-associated chains were specific for CMV antigens.

PCR amplification relied on 60 Vbeta primers (plus 13 Jbeta primers). Libraries were prepared by immunoSEQ multiplex PCR; TCRdb keeps only in-frame clonotypes and omits some of them. The sample consists of 140,000 or so clones, around 80% of them appearing once. All the people who gave samples were healthy bone marrow donors. As to this clone: Its antigen is not known.

The germline V gene has CDR1 MRHNA and CDR2 SNTAGT. The germline V and J ends were trimmed by 6 bases and 7 bases, with 12 bases remaining between them. The CDR3 is made up of 13 amino acids. This clonotype was sampled from a female donor in good health and CMV-seronegative. This sequence joins TRBV6-4 and TRBJ2-2, with a tentative D call TRBD1 (6 bases). The sequencing sample was made of PBMCs. CDR3 DNA: TGTGCCAGCAGCGAAACAGGGAGCGGGGAGCTGTTTTTT. Translation gives CASSETGSGELFF.